Each of the 2 T cell receptor beta chains below was sequenced from the same sample in a study of control samples from healthy donors and cancer patients (dated by TCRdb to 2019 to 2021). The library was built by means of the immunoSEQ multiplex PCR assay. Not all clones reach the TCRdb copy of this immuneACCESS table, which keeps in-frame sequences only. Checked studies attribute under half of the gap to unresolved V genes and leave the rest unexplained. The sample table shows 120,000 or so clones, and around 92% are seen once. Just under 0.6% of the sample rests with the top ten. The sequencing sample was made of PBMCs. The receptors were gathered from an elderly man with head and neck cancer.

This chain joins TRBV19 and TRBJ2-1; TRBD2 matches 7 bases. V lost 7 bases, J lost 2 bases, and 8 bases stayed unmatched. The CDR3 has 15 amino acids. Germline values: CDR1 LNHDA, CDR2 SQIVND (reference sequence). The DNA of the CDR3 is TGTGCCAGTACTATCGGCGGGAGAACCTACAATGAGCAGTTCTTC. Residues: CASTIGGRTYNEQFF.

This clone was seen a single time. The J gene is TRBJ2-3, the V gene TRBV2; no clear D. Germline V CDR1 and CDR2: SNHLY, FYNNEI. Trimming stripped 8 bases from V and 4 bases from J, with 10 bases between. This CDR3 contains 12 residues. CDR3 region: CASVGGADTQYF. Written as DNA, the CDR3 is TGTGCCAGCGTGGGTGGGGCAGATACGCAGTATTTT. Full variable domain (remainder filled in from reference TRBV2 and TRBJ2-3): EPEVTQTPSHQVTQMGQEVILRCVPISNHLYFYWYRQILGQKVEFLVSFYNNEISEKSEIFDDQFSVERPDGSNFTLKIRSTKLEDSAMYFCASVGGADTQYFGPGTRLTVL.